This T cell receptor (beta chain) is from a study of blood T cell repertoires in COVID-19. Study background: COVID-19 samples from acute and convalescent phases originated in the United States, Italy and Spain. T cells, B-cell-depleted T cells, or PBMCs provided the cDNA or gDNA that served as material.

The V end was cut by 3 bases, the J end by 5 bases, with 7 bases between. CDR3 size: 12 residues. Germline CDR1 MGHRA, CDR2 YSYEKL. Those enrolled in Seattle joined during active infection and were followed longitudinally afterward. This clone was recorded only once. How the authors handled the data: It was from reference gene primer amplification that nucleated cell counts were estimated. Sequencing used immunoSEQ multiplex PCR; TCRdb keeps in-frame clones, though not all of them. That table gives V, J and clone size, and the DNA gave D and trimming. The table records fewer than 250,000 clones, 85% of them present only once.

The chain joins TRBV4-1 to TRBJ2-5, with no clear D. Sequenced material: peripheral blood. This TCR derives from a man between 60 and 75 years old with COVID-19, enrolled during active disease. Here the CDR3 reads CASSQETETQYF. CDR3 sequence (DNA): TGCGCCAGCAGCCAGGAGACGGAGACCCAGTACTTC.